The entry that follows covers one T cell receptor beta chain sequence. Its antigen is as yet unknown. This entry comes from a study of cytomegalovirus exposure and HLA in healthy donors. Findings and caveats of the study: Confirmation was obtained in vitro that a few CMV-associated chains are specific for CMV antigens. In a later analysis, TCR beta V- and J-gene trimming was associated with a missense DCLRE1C variant.

The PCR ran on 60 Vbeta and 13 Jbeta primers. Clones were sequenced by immunoSEQ multiplex PCR, and TCRdb holds only the in-frame ones, with some missing. The sample lists 150,000 to 200,000 clones; roughly 77% were seen once. V lost 5 bases to trimming and J lost 9 bases, with 8 bases between them. The V gene's germline CDR1 is DFQATT and CDR2 SNEGSKA (reference sequence). This CDR3 contains 10 residues. There were likely unrecorded immune exposures, though donors were nominally healthy when sampled. The clonotype originates from a woman between 45 and 60 years old in good health and CMV-seronegative. The sample was PBMCs. The chain employs TRBV20-1 and TRBJ1-5, with a tentative D call TRBD1 (5 bases). The CDR3 DNA sequence: TGCAGTGCTGATGACAGGCCCCAGCATTTT. This gives the protein CSADDRPQHF.